This is a list of T cell receptor beta chains from one sample in a study of T-cell reconstitution after alpha-beta-depleted transplantation in children. Via MiXCR, TCRdb re-called the PCR reads, giving one row per CDR3 protein. The repertoire consists of about 500,000 distinct CDR3 sequences, with less than 35% occurring once and the leading ten covering under 3%. This material consisted of PBMCs from the stem cell graft donor, taken from the stem cell graft. These receptors came from a human donor who donated a stem cell graft to a child with aplastic anemia. CDR3s include the opening cysteine and the closing phenylalanine or tryptophan. D genes are given only for firm matches. For some rows the clone size is stated as once, few or many, or as a class when expanded; others skip it.

clone size	J gene	V gene	D gene	CDR3 DNA	CDR3 protein
once	TRBJ1-5	TRBV12-3/TRBV12-4	TRBD1	TGTGCCAGCAGTGTGACAGGGGCTCTATCATTCGGCAATCAGCCCCAGCATTTT	CASSVTGALSFGNQPQHF
NA	TRBJ2-1	TRBV7-9	NA	TGTGCCAGCAGCCAAATGGGGGCCGGGGCATACAATGAGCAGTTCTTC	CASSQMGAGAYNEQFF
NA	TRBJ2-1	TRBV15	NA	TGTGCCACCGGAGACGGCCAGGGGGGAACGATCGAGCAGTTCTTC	CATGDGQGGTIEQFF
NA	TRBJ1-5	TRBV19	TRBD1	TGTGCCAGTATGCACAGGGGTAGCAATCAGCCCCAGCATTTT	CASMHRGSNQPQHF
few	TRBJ1-5	TRBV6-1	NA	TGTGCCAGCAGTGAAGGTCGGGGTCAGCCCCAGCATTTT	CASSEGRGQPQHF
NA	TRBJ2-7	TRBV7-9	TRBD1	TGTGCCAGCAGCTTAGCGCTAGACAGGGGGAACTTGTACGAGCAGTACTTC	CASSLALDRGNLYEQYF
NA	TRBJ2-2	TRBV20-1	NA	TGCAGTGCTAGCCCGGCGGAGACAAACACCGGGGAGCTGTTTTTT	CSASPAETNTGELFF
NA	TRBJ2-5	TRBV7-2	TRBD1	TGTGCCAGCAGCTTAGGTGTCGGGACAGGGGGAGGGACCCAGTACTTC	CASSLGVGTGGGTQYF
NA	TRBJ2-7	TRBV7-9	TRBD1	TGTGCCAGCAGCTTAACAGGGGCTATCGACGAGCAGTACTTC	CASSLTGAIDEQYF
few	TRBJ2-1	TRBV7-9	NA	TGTGCCGGTAGCGGCATCTACAATGAGCAGTTCTTC	CAGSGIYNEQFF
NA	TRBJ2-3	TRBV10-3	TRBD1	TGTGCCATCAGTGCGGCAGGGGGTACAGATACGCAGTATTTT	CAISAAGGTDTQYF
NA	TRBJ2-5	TRBV6-4	NA	TGTGCCACCTCGCGAGGTATCGGAGAGACCCAGTACTTC	CATSRGIGETQYF
few	TRBJ1-2	TRBV11-2	NA	TGTGCCAGCAGCTCAAGTGGGCGGCGCGGGGGGCATGGCTACACCTTC	CASSSSGRRGGHGYTF
few	TRBJ1-1	TRBV30	NA	TGTGCCTGGATTTTGGTCGGCACTGAAGCTTTCTTT	CAWILVGTEAFF
NA	TRBJ2-1	TRBV4-2	NA	TGTGCCAGCAGCCAAGATTGGGGGATCCTCGGGGGTGAGCAGTTCTTC	CASSQDWGILGGEQFF
NA	TRBJ1-2	TRBV19	NA	TGTGCCAGTAGTCTCGGGACGGACGCCTCCTATGGCTACACCTTC	CASSLGTDASYGYTF
NA	TRBJ1-2	TRBV9	NA	TGTGCCAGCAGCGTAGGTCCCGGCAGGGAGGGTGGCTATGGCTACACCTTC	CASSVGPGREGGYGYTF
NA	TRBJ1-1	TRBV20-1	NA	TGCAGTGCTAGAGACCAGGGGCTAGGCACTGAAGCTTTCTTT	CSARDQGLGTEAFF
NA	TRBJ1-5	TRBV12-3/TRBV12-4	NA	TGTGCCAGCAGTTTGGGGGCAGACCAGCCCCAGCATTTT	CASSLGADQPQHF
NA	TRBJ2-6	TRBV20-1	NA	TGCAGTGCTGCCTACTTGGGCTCGAGCTCTGGGGCCAACGTCCTGACTTTC	CSAAYLGSSSGANVLTF
few	TRBJ2-1	TRBV5-1	TRBD2	TGCGCCAGCAGCTTAAGACTAGCGGGAGGGTACGATGAGCAGTTCTTC	CASSLRLAGGYDEQFF
few	TRBJ2-3	TRBV12-3/TRBV12-4	TRBD2	TGTGCCAGCATAGCGGGAACCACAGATACGCAGTATTTT	CASIAGTTDTQYF
NA	TRBJ2-3	TRBV7-8	TRBD2	TGTGCCAGCAGCTCCCCTACGGGACTAGCGGGTGTGACAGATACGCAGTATTTT	CASSSPTGLAGVTDTQYF
NA	TRBJ2-7	TRBV5-1	TRBD2	TGCGCCAGCAGCTGGGGACTAGCGGGCAACTACGAGCAGTACTTC	CASSWGLAGNYEQYF
NA	TRBJ2-5	TRBV4-2	TRBD2	TGTGCCAGCAGCCGACCGGGACTAGCGGGGGAGACCCAGTACTTC	CASSRPGLAGETQYF